This note documents a single T cell receptor beta chain sequence. Measured with immunoSEQ multiplex PCR; TCRdb has only the in-frame clones, and not every one. The top ten hold 2.5% to 3% of the sample, which has some 77,000 clones, 80% to 90% seen once. The data derive from a study of OX40 agonist ivuxolimab in advanced cancers. This CDR3 is built from 16 residues. The V gene end was trimmed by 1 base and the J gene end by 7 bases; junction bases not matched to a gene: 8. Germline V gives CDR1 MNHEY, CDR2 SMNVEV (reference sequence). This material consisted of CD4+ or CD8+ T cells sorted from blood, taken in a trial of the OX40 agonist ivuxolimab. This chain links TRBV27 with TRBJ2-2; 8 bases line up with TRBD1. The sequence came from an adult with an advanced solid tumor such as melanoma, head and neck, liver or kidney cancer. The CDR3 coding sequence is TGTGCCAGCAGTTTATTCGCGACAGGGGCGGTCGGGGAGCTGTTTTTT. This translates into CASSLFATGAVGELFF.